This record covers a single T cell receptor beta chain. Its antigen is unidentified. The data originate from a study of OX40 agonist ivuxolimab in advanced cancers. The wider study: Partial responses were achieved by three patients, one with hepatocellular carcinoma and two with cutaneous melanoma.

Germline CDR1 is KGHSH and CDR2 is LQKENI. CDR3 length: 15 amino acids. The ends were cut back, 5 bases at V and 2 bases at J, with 16 bases in the middle. Study-level findings and limits: Relative to CD4+ cells, CD8+ T cells on average had more expanded clones. Clones of CD4+ and CD8+ blood T cells grew by week 6 at doses of 0.1 to 3.0 mg/kg. Patients with a partial response at 0.1-3.0 mg/kg had among the lowest clonal expansion.

The data were produced by immunoSEQ multiplex PCR, yet TCRdb's version contains in-frame clones alone and is incomplete. The data show tens of thousands of clones, roughly 85% seen once. The chain recombines TRBV18 with TRBJ2-7; tentatively, D is TRBD1 (5 bases). This TCR was recovered from an adult with an advanced solid tumor such as melanoma, head and neck, liver or kidney cancer. Sequencing used CD4+ or CD8+ T cells sorted from blood, obtained in a trial of the OX40 agonist ivuxolimab. This chain's CDR3 is CASSFRQGLAYEQYF. DNA of the CDR3: TGTGCCAGCTCATTCCGTCAGGGATTAGCCTACGAGCAGTACTTC.